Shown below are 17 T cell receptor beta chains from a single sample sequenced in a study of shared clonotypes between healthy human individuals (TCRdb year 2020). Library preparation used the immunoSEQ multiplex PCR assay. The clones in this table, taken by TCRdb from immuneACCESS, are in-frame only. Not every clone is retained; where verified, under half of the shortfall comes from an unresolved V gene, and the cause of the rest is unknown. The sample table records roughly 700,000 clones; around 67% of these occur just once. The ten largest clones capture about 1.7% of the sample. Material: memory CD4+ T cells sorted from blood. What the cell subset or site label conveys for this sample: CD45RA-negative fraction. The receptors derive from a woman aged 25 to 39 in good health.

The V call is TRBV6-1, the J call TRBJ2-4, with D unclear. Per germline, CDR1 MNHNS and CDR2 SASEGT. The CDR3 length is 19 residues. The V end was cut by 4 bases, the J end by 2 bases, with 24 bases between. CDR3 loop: CASSAQLRSQEATKNIQYF. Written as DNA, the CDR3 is TGTGCCAGCAGTGCCCAACTCCGATCACAAGAAGCTACCAAAAACATTCAGTACTTC.

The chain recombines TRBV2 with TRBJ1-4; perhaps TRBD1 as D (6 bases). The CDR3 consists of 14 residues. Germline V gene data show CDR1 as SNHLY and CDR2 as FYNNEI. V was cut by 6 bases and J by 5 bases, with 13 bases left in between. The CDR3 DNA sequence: TGTGCCAGCAGAGGACAGCGCGACAATGAAAAACTGTTTTTT. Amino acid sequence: CASRGQRDNEKLFF. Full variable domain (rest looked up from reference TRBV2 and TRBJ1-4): EPEVTQTPSHQVTQMGQEVILRCVPISNHLYFYWYRQILGQKVEFLVSFYNNEISEKSEIFDDQFSVERPDGSNFTLKIRSTKLEDSAMYFCASRGQRDNEKLFFGSGTQLSVL.

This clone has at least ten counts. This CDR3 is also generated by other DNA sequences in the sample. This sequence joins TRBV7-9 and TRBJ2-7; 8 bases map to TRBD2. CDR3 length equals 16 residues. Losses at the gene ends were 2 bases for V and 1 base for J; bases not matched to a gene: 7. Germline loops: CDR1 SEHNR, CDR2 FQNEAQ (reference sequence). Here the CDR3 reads CASSLIQTGGSYEQYF. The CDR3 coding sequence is TGTGCCAGCAGCTTAATTCAAACGGGAGGGTCCTACGAGCAGTACTTC.

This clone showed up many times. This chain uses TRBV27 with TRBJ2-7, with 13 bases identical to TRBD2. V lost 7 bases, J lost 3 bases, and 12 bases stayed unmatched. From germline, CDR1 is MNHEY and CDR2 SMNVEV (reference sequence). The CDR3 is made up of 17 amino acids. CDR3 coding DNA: TGTGCCAGCATTACGGGACTAGCGGGATCACAAGGCTACGAGCAGTACTTC. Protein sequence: CASITGLAGSQGYEQYF.

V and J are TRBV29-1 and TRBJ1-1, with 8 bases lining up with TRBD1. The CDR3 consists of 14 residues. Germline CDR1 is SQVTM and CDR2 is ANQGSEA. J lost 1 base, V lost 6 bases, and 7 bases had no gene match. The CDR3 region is CSVTGGRGNTEAFF. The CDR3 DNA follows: TGCAGCGTCACAGGGGGTAGAGGGAACACTGAAGCTTTCTTT.

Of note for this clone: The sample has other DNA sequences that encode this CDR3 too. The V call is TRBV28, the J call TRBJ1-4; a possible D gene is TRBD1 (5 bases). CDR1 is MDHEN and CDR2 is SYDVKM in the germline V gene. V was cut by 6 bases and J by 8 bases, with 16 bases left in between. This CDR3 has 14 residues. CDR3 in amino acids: CASSLGGRREKLFF. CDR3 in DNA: TGTGCCAGCAGCCTGGGGGGTAGACGGGAAAAACTGTTTTTT.

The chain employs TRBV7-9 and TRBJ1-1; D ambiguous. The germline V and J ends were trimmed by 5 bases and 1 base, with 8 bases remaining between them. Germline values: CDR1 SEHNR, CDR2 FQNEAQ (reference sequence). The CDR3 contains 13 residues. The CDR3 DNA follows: TGTGCCAGCAGCCAAGGAAGGAACACTGAAGCTTTCTTT. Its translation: CASSQGRNTEAFF.

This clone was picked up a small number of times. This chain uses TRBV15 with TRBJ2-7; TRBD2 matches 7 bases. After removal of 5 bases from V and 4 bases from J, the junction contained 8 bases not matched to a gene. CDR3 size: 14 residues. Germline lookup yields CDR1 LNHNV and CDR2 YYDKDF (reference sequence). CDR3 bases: TGTGCCACCAGCCCGGGGGGTGGTTTGTACGAGCAGTACTTC. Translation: CATSPGGGLYEQYF.

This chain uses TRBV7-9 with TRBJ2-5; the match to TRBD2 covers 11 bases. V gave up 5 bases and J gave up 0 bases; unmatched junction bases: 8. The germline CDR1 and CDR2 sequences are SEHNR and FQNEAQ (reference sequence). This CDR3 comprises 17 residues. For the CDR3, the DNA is TGTGCCAGCAGCCTCAAAGGGACTAGCGGATACCAAGAGACCCAGTACTTC. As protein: CASSLKGTSGYQETQYF.

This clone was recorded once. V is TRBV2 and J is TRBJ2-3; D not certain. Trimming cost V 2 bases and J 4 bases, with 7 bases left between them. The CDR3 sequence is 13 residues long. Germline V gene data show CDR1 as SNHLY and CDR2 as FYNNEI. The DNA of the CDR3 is TGTGCCAGCAGTGAACTTGATCCAGATACGCAGTATTTT. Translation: CASSELDPDTQYF.

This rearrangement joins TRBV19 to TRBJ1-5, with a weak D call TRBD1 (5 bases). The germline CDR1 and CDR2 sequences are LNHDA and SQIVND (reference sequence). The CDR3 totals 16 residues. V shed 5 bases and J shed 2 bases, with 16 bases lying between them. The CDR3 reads CASSLGIGGGNQPQHF. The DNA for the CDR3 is TGTGCCAGTAGTCTAGGGATTGGAGGGGGCAATCAGCCCCAGCATTTT.

CDR3 sequence (DNA): TGCGCCAGCAGCCAAGGACTTTGGACTCACCGCACAAATGAGCAGTTCTTC. It codes for CASSQGLWTHRTNEQFF. This chain links TRBV4-1 with TRBJ2-1, with D perhaps matching TRBD2 (5 bases). Germline V gene sequence: CDR1 MGHRA, CDR2 YSYEKL. The CDR3 covers 17 residues. V was cut by 1 base and J by 7 bases, with 20 bases left in between.

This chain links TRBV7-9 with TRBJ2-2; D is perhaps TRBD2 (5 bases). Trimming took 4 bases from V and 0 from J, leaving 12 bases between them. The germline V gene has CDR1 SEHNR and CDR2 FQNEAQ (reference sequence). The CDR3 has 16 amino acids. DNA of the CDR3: TGTGCCAGCAGCTCGCGGACTGACGCGAACACCGGGGAGCTGTTTTTT. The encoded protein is CASSSRTDANTGELFF.

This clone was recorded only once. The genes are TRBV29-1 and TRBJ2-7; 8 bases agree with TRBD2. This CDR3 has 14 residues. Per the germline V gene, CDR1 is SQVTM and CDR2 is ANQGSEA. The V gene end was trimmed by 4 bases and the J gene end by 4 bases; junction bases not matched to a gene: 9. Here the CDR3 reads CSVVNLAGGYEQYF. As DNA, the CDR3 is TGCAGCGTTGTGAACCTAGCGGGCGGATACGAGCAGTACTTC.

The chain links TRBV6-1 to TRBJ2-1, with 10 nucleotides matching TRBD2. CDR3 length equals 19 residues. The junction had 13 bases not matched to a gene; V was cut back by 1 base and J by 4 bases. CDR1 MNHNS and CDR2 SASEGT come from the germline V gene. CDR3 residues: CASSEDPSSSGSRYNEQFF. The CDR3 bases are TGTGCCAGCAGTGAAGATCCCTCGTCTAGCGGGAGTCGATACAATGAGCAGTTCTTC.

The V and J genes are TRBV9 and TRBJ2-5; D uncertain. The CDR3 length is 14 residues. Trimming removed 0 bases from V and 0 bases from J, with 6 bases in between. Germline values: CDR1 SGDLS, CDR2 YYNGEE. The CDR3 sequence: CASSVGWDQETQYF. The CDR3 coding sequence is TGTGCCAGCAGCGTAGGGTGGGACCAAGAGACCCAGTACTTC.

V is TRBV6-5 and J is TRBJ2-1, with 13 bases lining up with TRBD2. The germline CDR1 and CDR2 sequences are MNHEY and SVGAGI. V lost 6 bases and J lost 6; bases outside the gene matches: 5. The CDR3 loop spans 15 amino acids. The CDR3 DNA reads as TGTGCCAGCAGCCGGGGACTAGCGGGGACCAATGAGCAGTTCTTC. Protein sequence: CASSRGLAGTNEQFF.